Sequencing of this T cell receptor beta chain was carried out in a study of T-cell reconstitution after alpha-beta-depleted transplantation in children. Molecular barcoding with unique molecular identifiers was used for the TCRbeta library. Via MiXCR, TCRdb re-called the PCR reads, giving one row per CDR3 protein. The table includes a few hundred thousand distinct CDR3 sequences, 10% to 15% detected once. Overall study results and limits: When one year had passed after transplant, most T-cell counts and diversity came from newly produced T cells.

This clonotype was recorded a few times. Its antigen remains unknown. The sample here was PBMCs, mostly from graft donor cells, taken 360 days after TCRalphabeta/CD19-depleted stem cell transplant. This TCR came from a male patient aged 10-17 years who had a stem cell transplant for acute myeloid leukemia, so the T cells may come from the graft donor.

The CDR3 loop is CAISAGLAGDTQYF. The CDR3 coding sequence is TGTGCCATCAGTGCCGGACTAGCGGGAGATACGCAGTATTTT. The chain joins TRBV10-3 to TRBJ2-3; 11 nucleotides line up with TRBD2. The junction had 2 bases not matched to a gene; V was cut back by 4 bases and J by 5 bases. This CDR3 spans 14 amino acids. The V gene's germline CDR1 is ENHRY and CDR2 SYGVKD.